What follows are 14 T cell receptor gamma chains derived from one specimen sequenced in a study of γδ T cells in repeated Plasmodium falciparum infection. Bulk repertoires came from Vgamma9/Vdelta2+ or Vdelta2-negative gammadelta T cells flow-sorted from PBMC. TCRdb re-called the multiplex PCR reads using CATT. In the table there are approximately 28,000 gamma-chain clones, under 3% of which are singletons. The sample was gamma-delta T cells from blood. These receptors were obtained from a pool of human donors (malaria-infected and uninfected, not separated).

The CDR3 loop is CALWAVQALVQKLKVF. CDR3 bases: TGTGCCTTGTGGGCGGTGCAAGCGTTGGTCCAAAAACTCAAGGTCTTT. The V gene is listed as TRGV9; no J gene was called. The CDR3 totals 16 residues. The V gene's germline CDR1 is GITISATS and CDR2 ISYDGTV (reference sequence).

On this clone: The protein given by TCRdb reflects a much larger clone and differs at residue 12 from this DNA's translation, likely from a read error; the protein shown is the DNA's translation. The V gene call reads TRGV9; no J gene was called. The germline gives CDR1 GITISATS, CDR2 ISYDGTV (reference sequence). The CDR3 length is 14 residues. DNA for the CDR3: TGTGCCTTGTGGGAGGTCGACGGGGACAATAAGGAACTCTTT. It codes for CALWEVDGDNKELF.

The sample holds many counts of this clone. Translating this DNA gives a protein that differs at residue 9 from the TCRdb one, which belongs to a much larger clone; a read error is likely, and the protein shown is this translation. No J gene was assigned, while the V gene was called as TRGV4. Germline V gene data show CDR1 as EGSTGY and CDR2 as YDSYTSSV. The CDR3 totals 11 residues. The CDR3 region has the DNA TGTGCCACCTGGGATTTATATAAGGAACTCTTT. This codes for CATWDLYKELF.

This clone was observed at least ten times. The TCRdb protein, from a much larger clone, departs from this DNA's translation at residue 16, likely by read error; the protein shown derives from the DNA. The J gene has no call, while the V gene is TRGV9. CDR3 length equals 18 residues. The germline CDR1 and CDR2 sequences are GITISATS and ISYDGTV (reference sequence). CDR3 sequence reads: CALWEVRGEELGKKIRVF. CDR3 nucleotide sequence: TGTGCCTTGTGGGAGGTTCGAGGGGAAGAGTTGGGCAAAAAAATCAGGGTATTT.

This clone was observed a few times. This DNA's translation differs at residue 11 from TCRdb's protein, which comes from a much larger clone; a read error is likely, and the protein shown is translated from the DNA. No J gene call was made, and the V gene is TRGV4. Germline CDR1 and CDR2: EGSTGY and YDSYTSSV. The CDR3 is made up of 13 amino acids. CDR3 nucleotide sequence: TGTGCCACCTGGGATGGGCCTCGGTATAAGAGACTCTTT. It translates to CATWDGPRYKRLF.

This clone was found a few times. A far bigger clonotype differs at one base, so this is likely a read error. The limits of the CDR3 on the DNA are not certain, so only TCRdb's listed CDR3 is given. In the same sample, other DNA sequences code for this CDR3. CDR3 region: CATWDGAIRNSLAVEQHLLSQVSIGRIQHF. The J gene was not called, though the V gene is TRGV2. The CDR3 numbers 30 amino acids, ends counted. Germline values: CDR1 EGSNGY, CDR2 YDSYNSKV.

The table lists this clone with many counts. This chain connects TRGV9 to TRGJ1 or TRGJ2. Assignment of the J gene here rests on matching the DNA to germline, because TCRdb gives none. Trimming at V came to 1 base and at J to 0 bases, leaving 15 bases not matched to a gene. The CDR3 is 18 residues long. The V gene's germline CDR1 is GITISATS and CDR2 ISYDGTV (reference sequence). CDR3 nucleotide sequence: TGTGCCTTGTGGGAGGTATCCCAAGGGCTATCGAATTATTATAAGAAACTCTTT. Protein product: CALWEVSQGLSNYYKKLF.

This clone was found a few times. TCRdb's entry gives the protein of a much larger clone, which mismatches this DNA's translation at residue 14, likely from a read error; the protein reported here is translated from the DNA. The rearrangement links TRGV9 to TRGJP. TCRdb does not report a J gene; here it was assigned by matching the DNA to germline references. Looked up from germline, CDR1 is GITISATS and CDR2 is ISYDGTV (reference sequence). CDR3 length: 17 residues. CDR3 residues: CALWEVPLELGKKTKVF. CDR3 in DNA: TGTGCCTTGTGGGAGGTGCCGTTGGAGTTGGGCAAAAAAACCAAGGTATTT.

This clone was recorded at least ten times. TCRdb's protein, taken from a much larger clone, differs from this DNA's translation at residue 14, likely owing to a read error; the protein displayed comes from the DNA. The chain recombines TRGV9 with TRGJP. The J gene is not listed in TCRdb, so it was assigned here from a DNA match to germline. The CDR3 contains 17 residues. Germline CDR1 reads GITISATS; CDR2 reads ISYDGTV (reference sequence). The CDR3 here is CALWEKGQELGKKVKVF. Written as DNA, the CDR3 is TGTGCCTTGTGGGAGAAGGGGCAAGAGTTGGGCAAAAAAGTCAAGGTATTT.

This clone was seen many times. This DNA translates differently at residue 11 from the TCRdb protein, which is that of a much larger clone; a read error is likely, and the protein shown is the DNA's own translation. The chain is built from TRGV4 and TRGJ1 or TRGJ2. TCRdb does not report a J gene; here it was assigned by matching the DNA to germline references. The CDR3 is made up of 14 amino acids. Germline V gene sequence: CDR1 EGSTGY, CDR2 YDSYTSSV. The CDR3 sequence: CATWDGANYYEKLF. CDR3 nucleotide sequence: TGTGCCACCTGGGATGGGGCGAATTATTATGAGAAACTCTTT.

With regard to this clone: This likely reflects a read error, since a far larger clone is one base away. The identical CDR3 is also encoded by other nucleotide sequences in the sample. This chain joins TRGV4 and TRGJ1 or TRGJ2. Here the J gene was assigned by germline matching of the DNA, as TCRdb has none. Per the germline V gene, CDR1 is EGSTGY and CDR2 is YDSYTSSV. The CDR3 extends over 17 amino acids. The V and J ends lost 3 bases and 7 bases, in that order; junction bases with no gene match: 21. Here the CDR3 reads CATWDCPWTKVYYKKLF. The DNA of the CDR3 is TGTGCCACCTGGGATTGTCCCTGGACGAAAGTGTACTATAAGAAACTCTTT.

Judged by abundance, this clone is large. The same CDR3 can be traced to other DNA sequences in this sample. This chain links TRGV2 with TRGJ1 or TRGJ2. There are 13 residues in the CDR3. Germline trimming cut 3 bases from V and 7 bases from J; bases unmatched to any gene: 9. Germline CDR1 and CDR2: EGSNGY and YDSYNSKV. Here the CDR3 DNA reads TGTGCCACCTGGGACCCCCCGGGATATAAGAAACTCTTT. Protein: CATWDPPGYKKLF.

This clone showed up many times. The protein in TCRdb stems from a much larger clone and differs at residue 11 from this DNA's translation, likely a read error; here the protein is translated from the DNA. The CDR3 sequence is CALWEVPLYKELF. CDR3 nucleotides: TGTGCCTTGTGGGAGGTGCCATTGTATAAGGAACTCTTT. Called V gene: TRGV9; the J gene was not called. Germline values: CDR1 GITISATS, CDR2 ISYDGTV (reference sequence). This CDR3 is 13 amino acids long.

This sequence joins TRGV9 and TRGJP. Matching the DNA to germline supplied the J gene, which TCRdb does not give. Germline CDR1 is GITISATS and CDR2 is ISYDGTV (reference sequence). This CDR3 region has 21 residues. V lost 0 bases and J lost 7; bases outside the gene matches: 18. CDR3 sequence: CALWEVRIPQGRELGKKIKVF. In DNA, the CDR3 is TGTGCCTTGTGGGAGGTGCGGATTCCCCAAGGGAGGGAGTTGGGCAAAAAAATCAAGGTATTT.